A single sample is the source of the 31 T cell receptor beta chains below, sequenced in a study of cytomegalovirus exposure and HLA in healthy donors. PCR employed 60 Vbeta and 13 Jbeta primers. Libraries were prepared by immunoSEQ multiplex PCR; TCRdb keeps only in-frame clonotypes and omits some of them. The table records about 200,000 clones, around 77% of them present only once. The specimen was PBMCs. The receptors here all came from a woman aged 25-40 years in good health and CMV-seronegative.

The chain has TRBV23-1 and TRBJ2-7; D possibly corresponds to TRBD1 (5 bases). TRBV23-1 is an ORF for which the function is uncertain. This CDR3 contains 14 residues. V was trimmed by 1 base and J by 0 bases, leaving 7 bases between them. CDR3 nucleotides: TGCGCCAGCAGTCAATATGACAGCTCCTACGAGCAGTACTTC. Amino acid sequence: CASSQYDSSYEQYF.

This clone was found a few times. This chain joins TRBV28 and TRBJ2-5; D ambiguous. There are 12 residues in the CDR3. Germline CDR1 reads MDHEN; CDR2 reads SYDVKM. Trimming took 4 bases from V and 11 from J, leaving 14 bases between them. As DNA, the CDR3 is TGTGCCAGCAGTTCACTCCCCTCCCGACAGTACTTC. The encoded protein is CASSSLPSRQYF.

J is TRBJ2-1 and V is TRBV7-9; 10 bases are shared with TRBD1. In germline, CDR1 is SEHNR, CDR2 FQNEAQ (reference sequence). The CDR3 sequence is 17 residues long. V was pared by 2 bases and J by 10 bases, with 14 bases of the junction left unmatched. CDR3 sequence (DNA): TGTGCCAGCAGCTTAACCCCCCGGGACAGGGGACCGCTCGAGCAGTTCTTC. It is translated as CASSLTPRDRGPLEQFF. The full variable domain, in which reference TRBV7-9 and TRBJ2-1 provide the parts outside the CDR3, is DTGVSQNPRHKITKRGQNVTFRCDPISEHNRLYWYRQTLGQGPEFLTYFQNEAQLEKSRLLSDRFSAERPKGSFSTLEIQRTEQGDSAMYLCASSLTPRDRGPLEQFFGPGTRLTVL.

This clone was observed a handful of times. The chain couples TRBV27 to TRBJ2-7; TRBD2 might be the D (5 bases). CDR1 and CDR2 from the germline V gene are MNHEY and SMNVEV (reference sequence). The CDR3 covers 16 residues. V lost 1 base and J 4 bases, leaving 17 bases between the germline ends. This CDR3 reads CASSLFAGENSYEQYF. The CDR3 region has the DNA TGTGCCAGCAGTTTATTTGCCGGGGAGAATTCTTACGAGCAGTACTTC.

The J gene is TRBJ1-1, the V gene TRBV5-1; TRBD1 agrees at 10 bases. The CDR3 loop spans 15 amino acids. Per the germline V gene, CDR1 is SGHRS and CDR2 is YFSETQ. V lost 0 bases and J lost 4; bases outside the gene matches: 3. The CDR3 sequence: CASSLGTGGTTEAFF. The CDR3 bases are TGCGCCAGCAGCTTGGGGACAGGGGGTACCACTGAAGCTTTCTTT.

The chain couples TRBV6-1 to TRBJ2-3, with TRBD2 matching 11 bases. CDR1 and CDR2 from the germline V gene are MNHNS and SASEGT. With V trimmed by 5 bases and J by 5 bases, 3 bases remained unmatched. The CDR3 consists of 14 residues. The CDR3 sequence is CASSTSGGGDTQYF. DNA for the CDR3: TGTGCCAGCAGTACTAGCGGGGGTGGAGATACGCAGTATTTT.

This clone was seen more than once but under ten times. V gene TRBV7-9 combines with J gene TRBJ2-7; TRBD1 matches at 7 bases. V shed 4 bases, J shed 2 bases, and the junction held 8 bases outside the gene matches. From germline, CDR1 is SEHNR and CDR2 FQNEAQ (reference sequence). The CDR3 has 15 residues. CDR3: CASSYVTGRTYEQYF. In DNA, the CDR3 is TGTGCCAGCAGCTACGTGACAGGGAGAACCTACGAGCAGTACTTC.

This rearrangement joins TRBV4-1 to TRBJ1-2; 9 bases agree with TRBD1. CDR3 size: 18 residues. CDR1 is MGHRA, CDR2 YSYEKL, per germline. V gave up 4 bases and J gave up 6 bases; unmatched junction bases: 18. The CDR3, as DNA: TGCGCCAGCAGCCGTACCGGGACAGGGTATTTCGTATCAAATGGCTACACCTTC. This sequence encodes CASSRTGTGYFVSNGYTF.

This chain links TRBV28 with TRBJ2-7; 8 bases are a match to TRBD1. The germline gives CDR1 MDHEN, CDR2 SYDVKM. The V gene end was trimmed by 4 bases and the J gene end by 5 bases; junction bases not matched to a gene: 10. This CDR3 has 15 amino acids. CDR3 sequence reads: CASSSYRGSGHEQYF. CDR3 in DNA: TGTGCCAGCAGTTCTTACAGGGGGTCAGGCCACGAGCAGTACTTC.

The V call is TRBV5-1, the J call TRBJ2-1; D is possibly TRBD1 (6 bases). The CDR3 runs to 18 residues. Germline-derived CDR1 and CDR2 are SGHRS and YFSETQ. The germline V and J ends were trimmed by 2 bases and 1 base, with 19 bases remaining between them. The DNA for the CDR3 is TGCGCCAGCAGCTTTGTCGATCGTTCGGACAGTTCCTACAATGAGCAGTTCTTC. Encoded protein: CASSFVDRSDSSYNEQFF.

The rearrangement uses TRBV2 and TRBJ2-7; 7 bases fit TRBD1. Trimming removed 4 bases from V and 0 bases from J; junction bases left unmatched: 9. The CDR3 is made up of 16 amino acids. The V gene's germline CDR1 is SNHLY and CDR2 FYNNEI. The CDR3 DNA reads TGTGCCAGCAGTGTGTTCCGGCAGGGGGTCTCCTACGAGCAGTACTTC. This sequence encodes CASSVFRQGVSYEQYF.

The chain combines TRBV4-1 with TRBJ2-7; D might be TRBD2 (6 bases). CDR3 size: 14 residues. Germline V gene lookup returns CDR1 MGHRA and CDR2 YSYEKL. V was pared by 3 bases and J by 1 base, with 10 bases between. The DNA for the CDR3 is TGCGCCAGCAGCCATAGGGACTTTTCCTACGAGCAGTACTTC. The encoded protein is CASSHRDFSYEQYF.

The V and J genes are TRBV6-1 and TRBJ2-7; D might be TRBD1 (6 bases). Per the germline V gene, CDR1 is MNHNS and CDR2 is SASEGT. V lost 3 bases and J 3 bases, leaving 18 bases between the germline ends. The CDR3 is made up of 16 amino acids. The CDR3 here is CASSDPSRTVDYEQYF. The CDR3 nucleotides are TGTGCCAGCAGTGATCCTTCTAGGACAGTCGACTACGAGCAGTACTTC.

This clone was detected only once. This sequence joins TRBV5-1 and TRBJ1-1, with 7 bases lining up with TRBD1. Germline CDR1 is SGHRS and CDR2 is YFSETQ. The V gene end was trimmed by 4 bases and the J gene end by 0 bases; junction bases not matched to a gene: 6. CDR3 length: 15 amino acids. The CDR3 reads CASSPGGTVNTEAFF. The CDR3 coding sequence is TGCGCCAGCAGCCCCGGAGGGACAGTGAACACTGAAGCTTTCTTT.

The chain joins TRBV7-3 to TRBJ1-5; 7 positions agree with TRBD1. The CDR3 contains 16 residues. V lost 1 base and J lost 3; bases outside the gene matches: 6. CDR1 and CDR2 from the germline V gene are SGHTA and FQGTGA. The CDR3 spells CASSLNPTGANQPQHF. The CDR3 DNA sequence: TGTGCCAGCAGCTTAAATCCCACAGGGGCCAATCAGCCCCAGCATTTT.

The chain carries TRBV28 and TRBJ2-3, with a possible D match to TRBD1 (5 bases). V was shortened by 3 bases and J by 0 bases, with 7 bases between the two germline ends. This CDR3 has 14 amino acids. Per the germline V gene, CDR1 is MDHEN and CDR2 is SYDVKM. As DNA, the CDR3 is TGTGCCAGCAGTTTTTCAGGGAGCACAGATACGCAGTATTTT. This codes for CASSFSGSTDTQYF.

The V call is TRBV5-1, the J call TRBJ2-5; TRBD2 is a possible D gene (5 bases). This CDR3 has 13 residues. Deletions cut 2 bases from V and 3 bases from J, with 8 bases between. Germline CDR1 is SGHRS and CDR2 is YFSETQ. The DNA of the CDR3 is TGCGCCAGCAGCTTCCGAGCGGAAGAGACCCAGTACTTC. This encodes CASSFRAEETQYF.

The genes are TRBV5-1 and TRBJ1-1; possibly TRBD1 for D (5 bases). Per germline, CDR1 SGHRS and CDR2 YFSETQ. The CDR3 has 15 residues. V lost 3 bases, J lost 4 bases, and 16 bases lay in between. This chain's CDR3 is CASSWSKYQGTEAFF. DNA of the CDR3: TGCGCCAGCAGCTGGTCCAAATATCAGGGCACTGAAGCTTTCTTT.

By frequency in the sample, this clone is medium-sized. This chain connects TRBV5-4 to TRBJ1-1; D not resolved. V was shortened by 0 bases and J by 2 bases, with 11 bases between the two germline ends. Germline lookup yields CDR1 SGHNT and CDR2 YYREEE (reference sequence). The CDR3 covers 15 residues. CDR3 in DNA: TGTGCCAGCAGCTTGGTTGGGGAGGGAAACACTGAAGCTTTCTTT. It is translated as CASSLVGEGNTEAFF.

The rearrangement joins TRBV7-9 to TRBJ2-1, with D unresolved. The CDR3 is made up of 11 amino acids. The V end was cut by 5 bases, the J end by 10 bases, with 9 bases between. Germline V gene lookup returns CDR1 SEHNR and CDR2 FQNEAQ (reference sequence). The chain's CDR3 is CASSGDPEQFF. CDR3 nucleotide sequence: TGTGCCAGCAGCGGAGACCCCGAGCAGTTCTTC.

On this clone itself: No conserved phenylalanine or tryptophan is present at the end of the CDR3, so a read error is the likely explanation. The rearrangement joins TRBV13 to TRBJ1-5, with D unclear. With 0 bases removed from V and 7 bases from J, the gap between germline ends came to 7 bases. CDR3 size: 13 residues. Germline V CDR1 and CDR2: PRHDT, FYEKMQ (reference sequence). CDR3 sequence reads: CASSLGYGQPQHL. CDR3 nucleotide sequence: TGTGCCAGCAGCTTAGGGTATGGACAGCCCCAGCATCTT.

This clone was observed a handful of times. This chain connects TRBV18 to TRBJ1-5; D is perhaps TRBD1 (5 bases). The germline gives CDR1 KGHSH, CDR2 LQKENI. The CDR3 has 14 residues. Trimming cost V 2 bases and J 5 bases, with 10 bases left between them. Written as DNA, the CDR3 is TGTGCCAGCTCACCAGCGGGGGGATATCAGCCCCAGCATTTT. It specifies CASSPAGGYQPQHF.

J is TRBJ1-1 and V is TRBV6-6; the D gene is possibly TRBD1 (5 bases). CDR1 MNHNY and CDR2 SVGAGI come from the germline V gene (reference sequence). The CDR3 is 14 amino acids. V was cut by 5 bases and J by 1 base, with 11 bases left in between. The CDR3 nucleotides are TGTGCCAGCAGTGGAGGGGATCCGAACACTGAAGCTTTCTTT. Protein product: CASSGGDPNTEAFF.

This clone was counted between two and nine times. J is TRBJ1-6 and V is TRBV7-9, with 9 positions matching TRBD1. Germline V gene lookup returns CDR1 SEHNR and CDR2 FQNEAQ (reference sequence). Losses at the gene ends were 7 bases for V and 11 bases for J; bases not matched to a gene: 9. The CDR3 has 14 amino acids. DNA for the CDR3: TGTGCCAGCATCGAGAACGGACAGGGGACACCCCTCCACTTT. Protein: CASIENGQGTPLHF. Full variable domain (outside the CDR3, taken from reference TRBV7-9 and TRBJ1-6): DTGVSQNPRHKITKRGQNVTFRCDPISEHNRLYWYRQTLGQGPEFLTYFQNEAQLEKSRLLSDRFSAERPKGSFSTLEIQRTEQGDSAMYLCASIENGQGTPLHFGNGTRLTVT.

This chain uses TRBV5-5 with TRBJ2-2; 9 nucleotides agree with TRBD1. V shed 4 bases, J shed 7 bases, and the junction held 11 bases outside the gene matches. The CDR3 is 16 residues long. Germline assignment: CDR1 SGHKS and CDR2 YYEKEE (reference sequence). The DNA of the CDR3 is TGTGCCAGCAGCATCCGGGACAGGGATAGCGGCGGGGAGCTGTTTTTT. The encoded protein is CASSIRDRDSGGELFF.

The chain couples TRBV4-1 to TRBJ1-5; no clear D gene. This CDR3 has 14 residues. Trimming took 3 bases from V and 4 from J, leaving 10 bases between them. Germline CDR1 MGHRA, CDR2 YSYEKL. CDR3 sequence reads: CASSHPPGNQPQHF. In DNA, the CDR3 is TGCGCCAGCAGCCATCCCCCCGGGAATCAGCCCCAGCATTTT.

This clone appeared a few times. The sample contains more than one DNA sequence encoding this CDR3. V is TRBV5-1 and J is TRBJ2-7; 10 bases agree with TRBD2. Germline CDR1 is SGHRS and CDR2 is YFSETQ. The CDR3 totals 14 residues. V lost 4 bases and J lost 0; bases outside the gene matches: 1. The CDR3 DNA sequence: TGCGCCAGCAGCAGGACTAGCGGCTCCTACGAGCAGTACTTC. Its protein product is CASSRTSGSYEQYF.

On this clone itself: A junction end diverges from the germline sequence, so it may reflect a read error. V gene TRBV2 combines with J gene TRBJ1-2, with 7 nucleotides matching TRBD1. Germline lookup yields CDR1 SNHLY and CDR2 FYNNEI. The CDR3 covers 13 residues. The CDR3 is CASLRTGNYGYPF. CDR3 DNA: TGTGCCAGCCTCCGGACAGGAAACTATGGCTACCCCTTC. The full variable domain, in which reference TRBV2 and TRBJ1-2 provide the parts outside the CDR3, is EPEVTQTPSHQVTQMGQEVILRCVPISNHLYFYWYRQILGQKVEFLVSFYNNEISEKSEIFDDQFSVERPDGSNFTLKIRSTKLEDSAMYFCASLRTGNYGYPFGSGTRLTVV.

This clone came up once. J is TRBJ2-3 and V is TRBV11-1, with 8 bases that match TRBD2. Trimming at V came to 1 base and at J to 6 bases, leaving 9 bases not matched to a gene. Germline V gives CDR1 SGHAT, CDR2 FQDESV (reference sequence). There are 16 residues in the CDR3. The CDR3 sequence: CASSLGIAGSLDTQYF. CDR3 DNA sequence: TGTGCCAGCAGCTTAGGGATAGCGGGGAGTTTGGATACGCAGTATTTT.

This clone was found once. CDR3 in amino acids: CASSLTGEGYGYTF. CDR3 coding DNA: TGTGCCAGCAGTTTGACAGGGGAAGGCTATGGCTACACCTTC. This sequence joins TRBV27 and TRBJ1-2; TRBD1 aligns across 8 bases. CDR1 and CDR2 from the germline V gene are MNHEY and SMNVEV (reference sequence). This CDR3 comprises 14 residues. Trimming took 3 bases from V and 4 from J; bases not matched to a gene: 4.

This clone has only a few counts. The chain recombines TRBV5-1 with TRBJ2-2, with D unclear. The CDR3 has 15 residues. CDR1 is SGHRS and CDR2 is YFSETQ in the germline V gene. The ends were cut back, 4 bases at V and 3 bases at J, with 13 bases in the middle. The CDR3 DNA reads as TGCGCCAGCAGCCGTAGTGTTGGTCACACCGGGGAGCTGTTTTTT. Translation gives CASSRSVGHTGELFF.